The clone carrying this T cell receptor beta chain appeared a single time. The V end lost 2 bases, the J end lost 2 bases, and 7 bases lay between the germline ends. Germline V gene sequence: CDR1 SGHTA, CDR2 FQGNSA. The CDR3 has 14 residues. This sample stems from a study of control samples from healthy donors and cancer patients. Profiled with immunoSEQ multiplex PCR; TCRdb holds only in-frame clones, not every one. The table records about 60,000 clones, more than 95% of them present only once. The receptor's source is a woman aged 18 to 35 in good health. The sequenced sample was blood. This rearrangement joins TRBV7-2 to TRBJ1-5; D gene unclear. CDR3 region: CASSLYIGNQPQHF. DNA of the CDR3: TGTGCCAGCAGCTTATATATAGGCAATCAGCCCCAGCATTTT.